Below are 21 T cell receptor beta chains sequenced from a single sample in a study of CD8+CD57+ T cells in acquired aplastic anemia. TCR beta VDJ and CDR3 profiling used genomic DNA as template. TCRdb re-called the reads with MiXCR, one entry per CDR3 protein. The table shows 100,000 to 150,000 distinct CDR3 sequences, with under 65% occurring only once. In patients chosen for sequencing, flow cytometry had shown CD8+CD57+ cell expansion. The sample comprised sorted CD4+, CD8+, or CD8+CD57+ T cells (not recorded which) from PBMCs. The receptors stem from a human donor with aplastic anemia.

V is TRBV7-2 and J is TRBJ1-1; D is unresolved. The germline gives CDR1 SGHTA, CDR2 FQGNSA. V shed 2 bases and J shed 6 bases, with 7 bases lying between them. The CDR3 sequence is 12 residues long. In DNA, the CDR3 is TGTGCCAGCAGCTTAAGTTGGGCTGAAGCTTTCTTT. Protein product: CASSLSWAEAFF.

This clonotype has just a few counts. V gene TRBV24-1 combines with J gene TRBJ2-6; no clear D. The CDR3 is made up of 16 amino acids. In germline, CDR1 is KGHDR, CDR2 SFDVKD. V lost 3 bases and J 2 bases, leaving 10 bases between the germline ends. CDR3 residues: CATSDSTAPGANVLTF. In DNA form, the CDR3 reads TGTGCCACCAGTGATAGCACAGCGCCTGGGGCCAACGTCCTGACTTTC.

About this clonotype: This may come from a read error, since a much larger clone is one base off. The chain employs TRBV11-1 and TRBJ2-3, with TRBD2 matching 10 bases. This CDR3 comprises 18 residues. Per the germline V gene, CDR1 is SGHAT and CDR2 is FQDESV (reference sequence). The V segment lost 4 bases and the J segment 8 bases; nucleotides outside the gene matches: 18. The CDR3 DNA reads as TGTGCCAGCAGCTACCATCCGGGACTAGCGAGGGTACAGACTACGCAGTATTTT. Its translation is CASSYHPGLARVQTTQYF.

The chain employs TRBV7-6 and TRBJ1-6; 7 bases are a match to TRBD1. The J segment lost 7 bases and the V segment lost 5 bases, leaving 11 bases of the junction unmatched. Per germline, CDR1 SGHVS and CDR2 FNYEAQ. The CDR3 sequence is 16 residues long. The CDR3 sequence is CASSHEGDSANSPLHF. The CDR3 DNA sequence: TGTGCCAGCAGCCACGAGGGGGACAGCGCCAATTCACCCCTCCACTTT. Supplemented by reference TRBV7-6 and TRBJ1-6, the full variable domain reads GAGVSQSPRYKVTKRGQDVALRCDPISGHVSLYWYRQALGQGPEFLTYFNYEAQQDKSGLPNDRFSAERPEGSISTLTIQRTEQRDSAMYRCASSHEGDSANSPLHFGNGTRLTVT.

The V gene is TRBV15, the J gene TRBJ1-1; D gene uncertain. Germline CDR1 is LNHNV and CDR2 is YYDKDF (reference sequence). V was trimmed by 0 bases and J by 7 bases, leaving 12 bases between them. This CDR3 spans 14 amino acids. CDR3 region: CATSRDPSVDEAFF. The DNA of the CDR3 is TGTGCCACCAGCAGAGATCCCTCAGTTGATGAAGCTTTCTTT.

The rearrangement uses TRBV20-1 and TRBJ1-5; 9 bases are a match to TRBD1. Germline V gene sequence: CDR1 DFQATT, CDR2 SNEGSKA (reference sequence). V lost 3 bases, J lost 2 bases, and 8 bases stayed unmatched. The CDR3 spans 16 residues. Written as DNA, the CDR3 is TGCAGTGCTAGCCGGGACAGGGTCGAGGGCAATCAGCCCCAGCATTTT. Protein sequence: CSASRDRVEGNQPQHF.

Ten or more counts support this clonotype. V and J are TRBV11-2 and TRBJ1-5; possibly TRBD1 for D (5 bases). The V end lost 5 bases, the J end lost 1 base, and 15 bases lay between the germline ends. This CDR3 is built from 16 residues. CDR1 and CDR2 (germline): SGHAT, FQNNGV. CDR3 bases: TGTGCCAGCAGCATTAATGGGGGGGAAAGCAATCAGCCCCAGCATTTT. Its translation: CASSINGGESNQPQHF.

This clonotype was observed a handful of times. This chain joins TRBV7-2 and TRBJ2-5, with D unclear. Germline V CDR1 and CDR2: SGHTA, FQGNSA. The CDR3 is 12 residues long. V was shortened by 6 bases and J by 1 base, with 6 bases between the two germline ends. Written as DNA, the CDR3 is TGTGCCAGCAGATCAGGCCAAGAGACCCAGTACTTC. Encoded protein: CASRSGQETQYF.

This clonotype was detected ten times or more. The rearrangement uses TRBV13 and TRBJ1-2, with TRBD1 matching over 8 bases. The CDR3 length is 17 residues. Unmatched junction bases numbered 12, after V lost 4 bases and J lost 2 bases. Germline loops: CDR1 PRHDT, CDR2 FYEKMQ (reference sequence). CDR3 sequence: CASSSRGQATYNYGYTF. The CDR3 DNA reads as TGTGCCAGCAGCTCACGGGGACAGGCGACCTACAACTATGGCTACACCTTC.

The CDR3 DNA reads TGCAGTGCTATGACTAGCGGGGGTACTTATGGTTCAGATACGCAGTATTTT. Its translation is CSAMTSGGTYGSDTQYF. This chain uses TRBV20-1 with TRBJ2-3; 12 bases align to TRBD2. The CDR3 spans 17 residues. V was pared by 4 bases and J by 4 bases, with 12 bases of the junction left unmatched. In germline, CDR1 is DFQATT, CDR2 SNEGSKA (reference sequence).

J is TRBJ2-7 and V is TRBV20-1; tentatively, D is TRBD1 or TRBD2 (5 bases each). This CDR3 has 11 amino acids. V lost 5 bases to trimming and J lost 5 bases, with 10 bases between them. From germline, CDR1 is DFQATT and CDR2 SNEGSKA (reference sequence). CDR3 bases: TGCAGTGCTGATTGGGGGAACGAGCAGTACTTC. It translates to CSADWGNEQYF.

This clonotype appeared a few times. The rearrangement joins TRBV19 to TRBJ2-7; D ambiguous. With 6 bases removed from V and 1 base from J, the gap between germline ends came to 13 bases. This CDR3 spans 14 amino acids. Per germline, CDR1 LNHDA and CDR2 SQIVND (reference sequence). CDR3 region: CASRSRKDSYEQYF. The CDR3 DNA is TGTGCCAGTAGGAGCCGAAAGGATTCCTACGAGCAGTACTTC.

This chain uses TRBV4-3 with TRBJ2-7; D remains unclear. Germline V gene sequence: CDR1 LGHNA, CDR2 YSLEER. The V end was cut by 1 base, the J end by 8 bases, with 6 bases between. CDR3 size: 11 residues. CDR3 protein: CASSQGFKQYF. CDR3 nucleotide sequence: TGCGCCAGCAGCCAAGGGTTCAAGCAGTACTTC.

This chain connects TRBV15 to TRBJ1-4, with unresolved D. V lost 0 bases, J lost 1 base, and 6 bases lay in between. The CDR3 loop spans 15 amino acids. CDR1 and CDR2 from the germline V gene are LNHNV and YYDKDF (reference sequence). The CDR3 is CATSRDRGTNEKLFF. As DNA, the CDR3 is TGTGCCACCAGCAGAGATCGGGGAACTAATGAAAAACTGTTTTTT.

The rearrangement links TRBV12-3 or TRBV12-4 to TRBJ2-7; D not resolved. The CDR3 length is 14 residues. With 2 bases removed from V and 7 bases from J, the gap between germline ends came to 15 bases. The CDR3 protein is CASSLRQVLGEQYF. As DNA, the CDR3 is TGTGCCAGCAGTTTAAGGCAGGTGCTGGGAGAGCAGTACTTC.

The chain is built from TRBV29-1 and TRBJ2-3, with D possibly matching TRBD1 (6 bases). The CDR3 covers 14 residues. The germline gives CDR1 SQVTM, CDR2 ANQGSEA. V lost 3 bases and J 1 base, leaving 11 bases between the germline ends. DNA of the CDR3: TGCAGCGTTGAGGGTCCAGGGGGCACAGATACGCAGTATTTT. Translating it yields CSVEGPGGTDTQYF.

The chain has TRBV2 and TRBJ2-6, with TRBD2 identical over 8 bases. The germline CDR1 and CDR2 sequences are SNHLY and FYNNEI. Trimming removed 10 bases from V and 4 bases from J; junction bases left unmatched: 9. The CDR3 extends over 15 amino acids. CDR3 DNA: TGTGCCATACTCTTGCGGGGGGCCGGGGCCAACGTCCTGACTTTC. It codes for CAILLRGAGANVLTF.

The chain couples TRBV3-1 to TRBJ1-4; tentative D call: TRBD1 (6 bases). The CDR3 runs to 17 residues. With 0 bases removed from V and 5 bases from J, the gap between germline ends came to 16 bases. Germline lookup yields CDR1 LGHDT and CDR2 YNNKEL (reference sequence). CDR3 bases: TGTGCCAGCAGCCAAGATTTGGGGGGCAGGACGAATGAAAAACTGTTTTTT. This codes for CASSQDLGGRTNEKLFF.

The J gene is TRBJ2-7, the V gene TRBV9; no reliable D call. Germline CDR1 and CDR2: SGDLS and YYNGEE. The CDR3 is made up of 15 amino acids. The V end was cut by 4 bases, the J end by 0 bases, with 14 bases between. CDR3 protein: CASSPFDGASYEQYF. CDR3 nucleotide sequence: TGTGCCAGCAGCCCCTTCGACGGTGCCTCCTACGAGCAGTACTTC.

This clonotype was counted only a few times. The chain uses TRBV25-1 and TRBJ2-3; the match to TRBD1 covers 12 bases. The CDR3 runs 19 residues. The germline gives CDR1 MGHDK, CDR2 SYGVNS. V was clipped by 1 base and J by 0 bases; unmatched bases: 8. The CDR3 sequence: CASSEWGQGALSSTDTQYF. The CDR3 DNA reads TGTGCCAGCAGTGAATGGGGACAGGGGGCTCTATCTAGCACAGATACGCAGTATTTT.

CDR3 in amino acids: CASSQDIATDGELFF. CDR3 nucleotides: TGCGCCAGCAGCCAAGATATAGCGACGGACGGGGAGCTGTTTTTT. This chain links TRBV4-3 with TRBJ2-2, with TRBD2 as a possible D gene (5 bases). Germline assignment: CDR1 LGHNA and CDR2 YSLEER. The CDR3 is 15 amino acids. Deletions cut 0 bases from V and 7 bases from J, with 12 bases between.